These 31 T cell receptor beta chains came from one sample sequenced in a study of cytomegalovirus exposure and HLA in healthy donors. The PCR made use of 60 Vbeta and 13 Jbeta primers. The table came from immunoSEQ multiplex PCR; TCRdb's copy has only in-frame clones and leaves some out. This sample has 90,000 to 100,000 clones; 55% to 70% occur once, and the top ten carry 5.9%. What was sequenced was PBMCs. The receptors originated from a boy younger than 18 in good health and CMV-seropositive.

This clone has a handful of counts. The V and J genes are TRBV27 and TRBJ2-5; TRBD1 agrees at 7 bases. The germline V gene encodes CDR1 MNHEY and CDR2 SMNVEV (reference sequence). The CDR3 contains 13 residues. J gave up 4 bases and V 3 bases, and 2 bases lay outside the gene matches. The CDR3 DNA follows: TGTGCCAGCAGTTTGAGACAGGGAGAGACCCAGTACTTC. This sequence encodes CASSLRQGETQYF.

The CDR3 sequence is CASSYAGATNTEAFF. In nucleotides, the CDR3 is TGTGCCAGCAGTTATGCAGGGGCCACGAACACTGAAGCTTTCTTT. The rearrangement uses TRBV6-5 and TRBJ1-1, with D tentatively TRBD1 (6 bases). Trimming stripped 3 bases from V and 1 base from J, with 12 bases between. The CDR3 consists of 15 residues. The germline V gene encodes CDR1 MNHEY and CDR2 SVGAGI.

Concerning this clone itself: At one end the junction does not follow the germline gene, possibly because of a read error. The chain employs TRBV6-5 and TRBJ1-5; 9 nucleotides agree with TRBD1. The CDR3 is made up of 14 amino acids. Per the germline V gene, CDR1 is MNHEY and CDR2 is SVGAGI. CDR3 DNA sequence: TGTGCCAGCAGCGACGGGACAGGGAAACAGCCCCAGAATTTT. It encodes CASSDGTGKQPQNF.

CDR3 bases: TGTGCCAGCAGCTCTGACAGGGGGCCAGGATACAATGAGCAGTTCTTC. Protein sequence: CASSSDRGPGYNEQFF. The genes are TRBV7-6 and TRBJ2-1, with 10 bases lining up with TRBD1. Germline lookup yields CDR1 SGHVS and CDR2 FNYEAQ. J gave up 4 bases and V 4 bases, and 7 bases lay outside the gene matches. CDR3 length equals 16 residues. The full variable domain, rest sourced from reference TRBV7-6 and TRBJ2-1, is GAGVSQSPRYKVTKRGQDVALRCDPISGHVSLYWYRQALGQGPEFLTYFNYEAQQDKSGLPNDRFSAERPEGSISTLTIQRTEQRDSAMYRCASSSDRGPGYNEQFFGPGTRLTVL.

Written as DNA, the CDR3 is TGCGCCAGCAGCACGGACAGGGGTGGCGAAAAACTGTTTTTT. Residues: CASSTDRGGEKLFF. This chain links TRBV4-3 with TRBJ1-4, with 9 nucleotides matching TRBD1. V was pared by 5 bases and J by 8 bases, with 6 bases of the junction left unmatched. The germline V gene encodes CDR1 LGHNA and CDR2 YSLEER. The CDR3 has 14 residues.

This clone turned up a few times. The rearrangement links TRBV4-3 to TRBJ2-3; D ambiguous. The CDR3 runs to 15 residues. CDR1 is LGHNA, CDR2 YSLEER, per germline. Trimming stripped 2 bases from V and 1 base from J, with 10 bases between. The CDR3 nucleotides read TGCGCCAGCAGCCAAAGAGGAGCCCGCACAGATACGCAGTATTTT. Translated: CASSQRGARTDTQYF.

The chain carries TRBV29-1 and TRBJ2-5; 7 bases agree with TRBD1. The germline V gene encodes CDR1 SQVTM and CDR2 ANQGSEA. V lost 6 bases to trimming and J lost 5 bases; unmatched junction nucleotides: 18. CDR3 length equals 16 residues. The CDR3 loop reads CSVLRADRILRETQYF. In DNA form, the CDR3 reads TGCAGCGTCCTGAGGGCGGACAGGATCCTCCGGGAGACCCAGTACTTC.

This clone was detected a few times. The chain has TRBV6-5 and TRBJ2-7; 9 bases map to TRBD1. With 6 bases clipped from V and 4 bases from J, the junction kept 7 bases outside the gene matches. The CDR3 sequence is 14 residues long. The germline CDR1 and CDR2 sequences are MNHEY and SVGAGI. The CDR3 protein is CASRSPGQGYEQYF. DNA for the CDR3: TGTGCCAGCAGAAGTCCGGGACAGGGTTACGAGCAGTACTTC.

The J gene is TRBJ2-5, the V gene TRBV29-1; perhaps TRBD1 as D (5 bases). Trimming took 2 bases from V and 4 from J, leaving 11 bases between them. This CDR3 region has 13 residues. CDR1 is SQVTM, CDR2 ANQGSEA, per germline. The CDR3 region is CSVESGMIETQYF. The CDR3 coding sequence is TGCAGCGTTGAATCAGGGATGATAGAGACCCAGTACTTC.

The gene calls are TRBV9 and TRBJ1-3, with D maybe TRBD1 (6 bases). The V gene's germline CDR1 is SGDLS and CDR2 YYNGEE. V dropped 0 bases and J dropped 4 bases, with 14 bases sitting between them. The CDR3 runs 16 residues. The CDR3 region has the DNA TGTGCCAGCAGCGTAGCCCAGGGGAGAGTGGGAAACACCATATATTTT. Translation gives CASSVAQGRVGNTIYF.

The CDR3 region is CASSLEGSGDYEQYF. CDR3 nucleotides: TGTGCCAGCAGCTTGGAGGGTAGCGGGGACTACGAGCAGTACTTC. The V and J genes are TRBV5-8 and TRBJ2-7, with TRBD2 matching over 8 bases. The CDR3 consists of 15 residues. From germline, CDR1 is SGHTS and CDR2 YDEGEE. After removal of 0 bases from V and 3 bases from J, the junction contained 5 bases not matched to a gene.

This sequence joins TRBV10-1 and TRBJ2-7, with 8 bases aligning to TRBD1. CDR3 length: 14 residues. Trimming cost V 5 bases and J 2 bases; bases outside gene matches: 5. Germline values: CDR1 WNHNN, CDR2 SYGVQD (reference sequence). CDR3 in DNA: TGCGCCAGCAGTCAAGACAGGGGACCCTACGAGCAGTACTTC. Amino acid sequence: CASSQDRGPYEQYF.

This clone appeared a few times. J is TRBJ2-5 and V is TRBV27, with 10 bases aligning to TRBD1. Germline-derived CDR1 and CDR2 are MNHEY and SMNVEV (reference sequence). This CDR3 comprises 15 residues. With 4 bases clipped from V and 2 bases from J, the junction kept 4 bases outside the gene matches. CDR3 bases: TGTGCCAGCAGTTGGAAGGGACAGGGGCAAGAGACCCAGTACTTC. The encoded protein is CASSWKGQGQETQYF.

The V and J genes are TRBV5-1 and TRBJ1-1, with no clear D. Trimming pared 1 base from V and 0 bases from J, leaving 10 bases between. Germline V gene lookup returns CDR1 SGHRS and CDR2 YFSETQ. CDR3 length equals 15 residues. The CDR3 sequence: CASSLIAGMNTEAFF. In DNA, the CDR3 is TGCGCCAGCAGCTTGATAGCGGGCATGAACACTGAAGCTTTCTTT.

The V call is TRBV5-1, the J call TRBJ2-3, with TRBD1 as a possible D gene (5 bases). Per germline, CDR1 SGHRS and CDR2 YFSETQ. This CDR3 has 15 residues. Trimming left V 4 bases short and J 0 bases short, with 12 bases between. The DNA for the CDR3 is TGCGCCAGCAGCCCTGGGGCAGGTAGCACAGATACGCAGTATTTT. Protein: CASSPGAGSTDTQYF. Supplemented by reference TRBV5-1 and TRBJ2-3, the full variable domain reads KAGVTQTPRYLIKTRGQQVTLSCSPISGHRSVSWYQQTPGQGLQFLFEYFSETQRNKGNFPGRFSGRQFSNSRSEMNVSTLELGDSALYLCASSPGAGSTDTQYFGPGTRLTVL.

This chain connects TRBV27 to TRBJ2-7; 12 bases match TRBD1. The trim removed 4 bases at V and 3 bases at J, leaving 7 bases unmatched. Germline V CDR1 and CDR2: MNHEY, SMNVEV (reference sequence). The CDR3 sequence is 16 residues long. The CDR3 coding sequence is TGTGCCAGCAGTTCGGGACAGGGGGCGCAAGTCTACGAGCAGTACTTC. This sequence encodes CASSSGQGAQVYEQYF.

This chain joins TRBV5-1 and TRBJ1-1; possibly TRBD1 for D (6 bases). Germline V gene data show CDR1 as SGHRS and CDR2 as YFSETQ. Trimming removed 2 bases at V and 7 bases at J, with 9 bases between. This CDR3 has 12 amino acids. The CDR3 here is CASSLGQYEAFF. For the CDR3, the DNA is TGCGCCAGCAGCTTAGGACAGTATGAAGCTTTCTTT.

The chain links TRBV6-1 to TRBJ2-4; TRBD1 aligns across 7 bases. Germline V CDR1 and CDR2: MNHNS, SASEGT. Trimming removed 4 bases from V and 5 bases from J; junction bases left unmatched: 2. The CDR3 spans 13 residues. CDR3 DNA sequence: TGTGCCAGCAGTGCGGGACAGCAAAACATTCAGTACTTC. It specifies CASSAGQQNIQYF.

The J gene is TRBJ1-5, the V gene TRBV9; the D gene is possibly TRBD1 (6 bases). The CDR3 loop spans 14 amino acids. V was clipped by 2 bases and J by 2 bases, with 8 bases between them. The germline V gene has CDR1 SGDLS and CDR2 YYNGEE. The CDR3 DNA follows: TGTGCCAGCAGCGTGACAGGAGGCAATCAGCCCCAGCATTTT. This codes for CASSVTGGNQPQHF.

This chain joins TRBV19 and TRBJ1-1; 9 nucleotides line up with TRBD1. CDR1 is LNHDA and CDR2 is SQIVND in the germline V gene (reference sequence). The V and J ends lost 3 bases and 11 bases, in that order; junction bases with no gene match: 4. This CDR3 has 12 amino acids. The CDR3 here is CASSIGDRVAFF. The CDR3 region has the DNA TGTGCCAGTAGTATTGGGGACAGGGTTGCTTTCTTT.

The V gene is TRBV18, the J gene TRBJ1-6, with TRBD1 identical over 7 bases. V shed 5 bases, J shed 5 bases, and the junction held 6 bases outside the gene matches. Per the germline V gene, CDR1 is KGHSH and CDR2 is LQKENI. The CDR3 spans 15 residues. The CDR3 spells CASSARDSDNSPLHF. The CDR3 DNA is TGTGCCAGCTCAGCCAGGGACAGCGATAATTCACCCCTCCACTTT.

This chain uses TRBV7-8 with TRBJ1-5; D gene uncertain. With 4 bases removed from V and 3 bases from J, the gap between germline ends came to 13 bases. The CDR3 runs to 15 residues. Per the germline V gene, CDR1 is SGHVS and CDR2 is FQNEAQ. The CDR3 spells CASSSDGRNNQPQHF. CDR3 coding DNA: TGTGCCAGCAGCTCGGACGGGAGAAACAATCAGCCCCAGCATTTT.

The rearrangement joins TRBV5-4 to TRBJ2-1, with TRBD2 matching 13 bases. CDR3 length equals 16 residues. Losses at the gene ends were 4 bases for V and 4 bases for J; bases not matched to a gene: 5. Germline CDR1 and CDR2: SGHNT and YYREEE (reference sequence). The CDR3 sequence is CASSPGLAGAYNEQFF. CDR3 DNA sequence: TGTGCCAGCAGCCCAGGACTAGCGGGGGCATACAATGAGCAGTTCTTC.

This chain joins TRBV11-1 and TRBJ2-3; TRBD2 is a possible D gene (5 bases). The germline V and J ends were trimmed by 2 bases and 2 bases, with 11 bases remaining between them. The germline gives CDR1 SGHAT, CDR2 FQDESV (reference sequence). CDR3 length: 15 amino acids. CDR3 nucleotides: TGTGCCAGCAGCTTACCCGGGGTCGTCACAGATACGCAGTATTTT. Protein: CASSLPGVVTDTQYF.

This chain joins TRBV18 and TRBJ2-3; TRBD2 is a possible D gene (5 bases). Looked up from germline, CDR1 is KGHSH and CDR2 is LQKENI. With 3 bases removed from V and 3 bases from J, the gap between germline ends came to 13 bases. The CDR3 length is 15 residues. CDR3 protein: CASSPRVGNTDTQYF. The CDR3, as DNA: TGTGCCAGCTCACCGAGGGTGGGAAATACAGATACGCAGTATTTT.

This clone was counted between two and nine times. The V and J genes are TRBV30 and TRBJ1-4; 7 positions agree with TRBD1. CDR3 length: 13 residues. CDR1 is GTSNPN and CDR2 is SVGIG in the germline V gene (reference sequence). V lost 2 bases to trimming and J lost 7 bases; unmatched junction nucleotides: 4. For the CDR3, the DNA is TGTGCCTGGAGTAGGACAGGAGGTGAAAAACTGTTTTTT. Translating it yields CAWSRTGGEKLFF.

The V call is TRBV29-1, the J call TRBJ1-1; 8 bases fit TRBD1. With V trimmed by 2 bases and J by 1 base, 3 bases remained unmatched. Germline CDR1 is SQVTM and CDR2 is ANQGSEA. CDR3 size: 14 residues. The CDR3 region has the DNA TGCAGCGTTGAAAAGACAGGGGCGAACACTGAAGCTTTCTTT. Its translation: CSVEKTGANTEAFF.

The CDR3 DNA reads as TGTGCCAGCAGCAAAAGGAGGGGTTCGGTAGGTGGCTACACCTTC. It is translated as CASSKRRGSVGGYTF. The rearrangement joins TRBV21-1 to TRBJ1-2. TRBV21-1 is a listed pseudogene. This CDR3 is 15 amino acids long.

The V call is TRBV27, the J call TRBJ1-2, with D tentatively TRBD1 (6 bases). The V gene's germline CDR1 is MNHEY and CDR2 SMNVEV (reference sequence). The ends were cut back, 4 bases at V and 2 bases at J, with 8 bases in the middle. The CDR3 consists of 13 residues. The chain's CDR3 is CASSSQGNYGYTF. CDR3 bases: TGTGCCAGCAGTTCACAGGGAAACTATGGCTACACCTTC.

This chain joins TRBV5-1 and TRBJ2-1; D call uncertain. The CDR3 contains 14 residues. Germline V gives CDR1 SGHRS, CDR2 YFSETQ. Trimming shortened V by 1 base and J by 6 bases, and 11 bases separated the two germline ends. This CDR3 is CASSLRLEANEQFF. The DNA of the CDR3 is TGCGCCAGCAGCTTGAGGCTTGAGGCCAATGAGCAGTTCTTC.

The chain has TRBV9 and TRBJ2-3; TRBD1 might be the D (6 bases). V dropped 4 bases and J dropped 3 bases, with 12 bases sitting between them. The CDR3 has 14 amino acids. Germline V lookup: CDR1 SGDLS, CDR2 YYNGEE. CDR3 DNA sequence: TGTGCCAGCAGCCCAGGGGTCCCTACAGATACGCAGTATTTT. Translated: CASSPGVPTDTQYF.